One sample yielded the 30 T cell receptor beta chains listed below, sequenced in a study of blood T cell repertoires in COVID-19. Clones were read by immunoSEQ multiplex PCR, and TCRdb kept only the in-frame ones, dropping some. The sample has around 40,000 clones, 94% seen once. Sequencing input: peripheral blood. These receptors all stem from a human donor with active COVID-19. The donor label of this sample is uncertain.

The V gene is TRBV29-1, the J gene TRBJ2-1, with 10 nucleotides matching TRBD1. With 6 bases clipped from V and 2 bases from J, the junction kept 10 bases outside the gene matches. Germline V gene sequence: CDR1 SQVTM, CDR2 ANQGSEA. The CDR3 is 16 amino acids. CDR3 sequence: CSVVRQGAVTYNEQFF. The CDR3 nucleotides read TGCAGCGTGGTTAGACAGGGGGCGGTAACCTACAATGAGCAGTTCTTC.

This sequence joins TRBV19 and TRBJ2-5; 9 bases line up with TRBD1. From germline, CDR1 is LNHDA and CDR2 SQIVND (reference sequence). This CDR3 has 16 residues. The junction had 12 bases not matched to a gene; V was cut back by 6 bases and J by 4 bases. The CDR3 spells CASRSSGQGRSETQYF. CDR3 nucleotide sequence: TGTGCCAGTAGATCCTCGGGACAGGGAAGATCAGAGACCCAGTACTTC.

The chain carries TRBV10-2 and TRBJ2-3; a weak D match, TRBD1 (6 bases). The germline V gene encodes CDR1 WSHSY and CDR2 SAAADI. V was shortened by 7 bases and J by 4 bases, with 21 bases between the two germline ends. The CDR3 is 16 residues long. The CDR3 sequence is CASTPGHLEGADTQYF. CDR3 DNA: TGCGCCAGCACGCCGGGACACTTAGAAGGAGCAGATACGCAGTATTTT.

The J gene is TRBJ2-7, the V gene TRBV6-2 or TRBV6-3; possibly TRBD1 for D (5 bases). Germline V CDR1 and CDR2: MNHEY, SVGEGT. The CDR3 is made up of 18 amino acids. V was cut by 2 bases and J by 3 bases, with 23 bases left in between. This CDR3 is CASSYDSWGQTWSYEQYF. The CDR3 DNA sequence: TGTGCCAGCAGTTACGATAGCTGGGGCCAAACTTGGAGCTACGAGCAGTACTTC.

This clone has just one count. The chain uses TRBV6-2 or TRBV6-3 and TRBJ2-3; possibly TRBD2 for D (6 bases). V lost 4 bases and J lost 9, with 26 bases in between. The CDR3 is made up of 17 amino acids. Germline lookup yields CDR1 MNHEY and CDR2 SVGEGT. The CDR3 region has the DNA TGTGCCAGCAGTTCCGGGGACTTTGACTTCATTAACCTCACGCAGTATTTT. As protein: CASSSGDFDFINLTQYF.

This sequence joins TRBV5-1 and TRBJ2-7; TRBD1 matches 7 bases. The germline gives CDR1 SGHRS, CDR2 YFSETQ. Trimming took 4 bases from V and 3 from J; bases not matched to a gene: 10. This CDR3 contains 15 residues. In DNA form, the CDR3 reads TGCGCCAGCAGCCCCCGGGACAGAACCCTCTACGAGCAGTACTTC. Translation: CASSPRDRTLYEQYF.

V gene TRBV3-1 (or the pseudogene TRBV3-2) combines with J gene TRBJ2-6; TRBD2 aligns across 9 bases. The CDR3 totals 16 residues. Trimming cost V 1 base and J 8 bases; bases outside gene matches: 6. Germline values: CDR1 LGHDT, CDR2 YNNKEL (reference sequence). The CDR3 sequence: CASSQALAGVSNVLTF. CDR3 coding DNA: TGTGCCAGCAGCCAAGCTTTAGCGGGAGTCTCCAACGTCCTGACTTTC.

This chain connects TRBV4-1 to TRBJ2-1; 11 bases agree with TRBD1. The germline gives CDR1 MGHRA, CDR2 YSYEKL. CDR3 length: 16 amino acids. Unmatched junction bases numbered 8, after V lost 1 base and J lost 9 bases. The CDR3 sequence: CASSQVGGQGAPEQFF. CDR3 DNA sequence: TGCGCCAGCAGCCAAGTTGGCGGACAGGGGGCGCCTGAGCAGTTCTTC.

The rearrangement links TRBV7-9 to TRBJ2-7; 7 bases fit TRBD2. This CDR3 is 15 amino acids long. Germline V gives CDR1 SEHNR, CDR2 FQNEAQ (reference sequence). The V gene end was trimmed by 5 bases and the J gene end by 4 bases; junction bases not matched to a gene: 11. The CDR3 region is CASSDTAGFAYEQYF. CDR3 bases: TGTGCCAGCAGCGATACAGCGGGATTCGCTTACGAGCAGTACTTC.

The chain employs TRBV9 and TRBJ1-1; possible D gene TRBD1, 5 bases. Germline values: CDR1 SGDLS, CDR2 YYNGEE. Between the trimmed V and J ends, which lost 1 base and 2 bases, there was a span of 15 bases. The CDR3 consists of 16 residues. CDR3: CASSVPSGRGNTEAFF. CDR3 sequence (DNA): TGTGCCAGCAGCGTACCTTCAGGGCGAGGAAACACTGAAGCTTTCTTT.

The chain employs TRBV10-3 and TRBJ2-5, with TRBD2 as a possible D gene (6 bases). Looked up from germline, CDR1 is ENHRY and CDR2 is SYGVKD. The CDR3 runs 13 residues. V gave up 7 bases and J gave up 5 bases, with 14 bases separating them. As DNA, the CDR3 is TGTGCCATCACCGACGTCCGGGAGGAGACCCAGTACTTC. It translates to CAITDVREETQYF.

The chain couples TRBV18 to TRBJ2-4, with D maybe TRBD2 (5 bases). The CDR3 is made up of 17 amino acids. Trimming pared 0 bases from V and 9 bases from J, leaving 21 bases between. Germline CDR1 is KGHSH and CDR2 is LQKENI. This CDR3 is CASSPPFTDSRRGIQYF. In nucleotides, the CDR3 is TGTGCCAGCTCACCACCGTTTACGGACTCGCGGCGTGGCATTCAGTACTTC.

The chain uses TRBV28 and TRBJ2-7; weak D call: TRBD1 (6 bases). The germline V and J ends were trimmed by 7 bases and 0 bases, with 16 bases remaining between them. The CDR3 extends over 15 amino acids. Germline V CDR1 and CDR2: MDHEN, SYDVKM. CDR3 residues: CASKYRQAYSYEQYF. CDR3 sequence (DNA): TGTGCCAGCAAATACCGACAGGCCTACTCCTACGAGCAGTACTTC.

This sequence joins TRBV7-8 and TRBJ2-1, with a weak D call TRBD1 (5 bases). Trimming pared 5 bases from V and 3 bases from J, leaving 17 bases between. The CDR3 is made up of 16 amino acids. The germline V gene has CDR1 SGHVS and CDR2 FQNEAQ. CDR3 in DNA: TGTGCCAGCAGCCAAATGGGGCGTCAGATCTACAATGAGCAGTTCTTC. Translation gives CASSQMGRQIYNEQFF. Looking up the rest from reference TRBV7-8 and TRBJ2-1 gives the full variable domain: GAGVSQSPRYKVAKRGQDVALRCDPISGHVSLFWYQQALGQGPEFLTYFQNEAQLDKSGLPSDRFFAERPEGSVSTLKIQRTQQEDSAVYLCASSQMGRQIYNEQFFGPGTRLTVL.

The chain links TRBV25-1 to TRBJ2-2; 11 bases match TRBD1. The CDR3 spans 14 residues. Unmatched junction bases numbered 1, after V lost 4 bases and J lost 6 bases. CDR1 MGHDK and CDR2 SYGVNS come from the germline V gene. The CDR3 loop reads CASSGTGGPGELFF. For the CDR3, the DNA is TGTGCCAGCAGTGGGACAGGGGGCCCCGGGGAGCTGTTTTTT.

The V and J genes are TRBV5-1 and TRBJ2-5, with 9 bases matching TRBD1. The V segment lost 2 bases and the J segment 5 bases; nucleotides outside the gene matches: 7. The CDR3 has 15 amino acids. The germline gives CDR1 SGHRS, CDR2 YFSETQ. The CDR3 bases are TGCGCCAGCAGCTTACTACAGGGGGCTATCGAGACCCAGTACTTC. Encoded protein: CASSLLQGAIETQYF.

The J gene is TRBJ1-1, the V gene TRBV6-2 or TRBV6-3, with D possibly matching TRBD1 (6 bases). Germline assignment: CDR1 MNHEY and CDR2 SVGEGT. CDR3 length: 19 amino acids. Between the trimmed V and J ends, which lost 2 bases and 1 base, there was a span of 23 bases. The DNA of the CDR3 is TGTGCCAGCAGTTACCCGGAGCCGAAAGGACAGTGGAGGAACACTGAAGCTTTCTTT. The encoded protein is CASSYPEPKGQWRNTEAFF.

V gene TRBV4-1 combines with J gene TRBJ2-4, with TRBD1 matching over 7 bases. The J segment lost 6 bases and the V segment lost 0 bases, leaving 2 bases of the junction unmatched. CDR3 size: 14 residues. In germline, CDR1 is MGHRA, CDR2 YSYEKL. The CDR3 nucleotides are TGCGCCAGCAGCCAAGATAACAGGGGAAACATTCAGTACTTC. Protein: CASSQDNRGNIQYF.

The chain carries TRBV20-1 and TRBJ1-1; D is uncertain. Germline assignment: CDR1 DFQATT and CDR2 SNEGSKA (reference sequence). Deletions cut 3 bases from V and 8 bases from J, with 16 bases between. This CDR3 spans 13 amino acids. The CDR3 region is CSASGSVPDEAFF. The CDR3 DNA reads TGCAGTGCTAGTGGGAGTGTACCCGACGAAGCTTTCTTT.

The gene calls are TRBV2 and TRBJ2-2; perhaps TRBD2 as D (5 bases). Germline V gene data show CDR1 as SNHLY and CDR2 as FYNNEI. The CDR3 is 14 residues long. Trimming pared 5 bases from V and 2 bases from J, leaving 9 bases between. CDR3 coding DNA: TGTGCCAGCAGTCCGGGATCTAACACCGGGGAGCTGTTTTTT. It is translated as CASSPGSNTGELFF.

This chain uses TRBV9 with TRBJ1-5; D ambiguous. The germline V gene encodes CDR1 SGDLS and CDR2 YYNGEE. V dropped 2 bases and J dropped 2 bases, with 8 bases sitting between them. The CDR3 is 14 residues long. This CDR3 reads CASSVRGRNQPQHF. CDR3 bases: TGTGCCAGCAGCGTCCGCGGGCGCAATCAGCCCCAGCATTTT. Filled out from reference TRBV9 and TRBJ1-5, the complete variable domain reads DSGVTQTPKHLITATGQRVTLRCSPRSGDLSVYWYQQSLDQGLQFLIQYYNGEERAKGNILERFSAQQFPDLHSELNLSSLELGDSALYFCASSVRGRNQPQHFGDGTRLSIL.

The V call is TRBV9, the J call TRBJ2-3; D is undetermined. Trimming left V 0 bases short and J 3 bases short, with 8 bases between. This CDR3 comprises 14 residues. Germline loops: CDR1 SGDLS, CDR2 YYNGEE. The DNA for the CDR3 is TGTGCCAGCAGCGTAGCAAGCGTTACAGATACGCAGTATTTT. Amino acids: CASSVASVTDTQYF.

The chain carries TRBV19 and TRBJ2-3; perhaps TRBD2 as D (6 bases). The CDR3 consists of 13 residues. Trimming removed 6 bases from V and 6 bases from J, with 13 bases in between. Germline lookup yields CDR1 LNHDA and CDR2 SQIVND (reference sequence). The CDR3 DNA reads TGTGCCAGTAGACTAGCCCAGATGGATACGCAGTATTTT. Its translation: CASRLAQMDTQYF. Looking up the rest from reference TRBV19 and TRBJ2-3 gives the full variable domain: DGGITQSPKYLFRKEGQNVTLSCEQNLNHDAMYWYRQDPGQGLRLIYYSQIVNDFQKGDIAEGYSVSREKKESFPLTVTSAQKNPTAFYLCASRLAQMDTQYFGPGTRLTVL.

This sequence joins TRBV28 and TRBJ2-7; a weak D match, TRBD2 (5 bases). Germline loops: CDR1 MDHEN, CDR2 SYDVKM. The CDR3 is 12 residues long. Between the trimmed V and J ends, which lost 4 bases and 3 bases, there was a span of 7 bases. The CDR3 DNA follows: TGTGCCAGCAGTTACGGGGTCTACGAGCAGTACTTC. Its translation: CASSYGVYEQYF.

V gene TRBV9 combines with J gene TRBJ1-6; D unclear. The CDR3 extends over 13 amino acids. Between the trimmed V and J ends, which lost 0 bases and 10 bases, there was a span of 8 bases. CDR1 and CDR2 from the germline V gene are SGDLS and YYNGEE. In DNA, the CDR3 is TGTGCCAGCAGCGTAGGGGAGGTATCACCCCTCCACTTT. Translating it yields CASSVGEVSPLHF. The entire variable domain, with the rest obtained from reference TRBV9 and TRBJ1-6, is as follows: DSGVTQTPKHLITATGQRVTLRCSPRSGDLSVYWYQQSLDQGLQFLIQYYNGEERAKGNILERFSAQQFPDLHSELNLSSLELGDSALYFCASSVGEVSPLHFGNGTRLTVT.

This chain links TRBV6-5 with TRBJ2-7, with a weak D call TRBD2 (7 bases). Germline V gene lookup returns CDR1 MNHEY and CDR2 SVGAGI. This CDR3 region has 15 residues. Trimming cost V 6 bases and J 4 bases, with 19 bases left between them. The CDR3 sequence is CASRRQEGRGYEQYF. In nucleotides, the CDR3 is TGTGCCAGCAGGAGACAAGAGGGGAGGGGGTACGAGCAGTACTTC.

This chain links TRBV7-9 with TRBJ2-7; 10 nucleotides align to TRBD1. There are 15 residues in the CDR3. Trimming took 4 bases from V and 2 from J; bases not matched to a gene: 5. The V gene's germline CDR1 is SEHNR and CDR2 FQNEAQ (reference sequence). The CDR3 protein is CASSSTGGSPYEQYF. CDR3 DNA: TGTGCCAGCAGCTCGACAGGGGGCTCACCCTACGAGCAGTACTTC.

The count of this clone is one. This chain links TRBV6-1 with TRBJ2-2; TRBD1 might be the D (5 bases). The CDR3 covers 15 residues. Germline values: CDR1 MNHNS, CDR2 SASEGT. V was trimmed by 0 bases and J by 5 bases, leaving 10 bases between them. CDR3: CASSEAGEGTGELFF. In nucleotides, the CDR3 is TGTGCCAGCAGTGAAGCAGGGGAAGGGACCGGGGAGCTGTTTTTT.

The chain recombines TRBV4-1 with TRBJ1-1, with 7 bases that match TRBD1. CDR1 is MGHRA, CDR2 YSYEKL, per germline. Germline trimming cut 4 bases from V and 1 base from J; bases unmatched to any gene: 6. The length of the CDR3 is 15 residues. The DNA of the CDR3 is TGCGCCAGCAGCCGAACCCGACAGGGGAACACTGAAGCTTTCTTT. Translating it yields CASSRTRQGNTEAFF.

The CDR3 loop reads CASSNLAGVEQYF. In DNA, the CDR3 is TGTGCCAGTAGTAACCTAGCGGGAGTGGAGCAGTACTTC. The chain joins TRBV19 to TRBJ2-7; 10 bases are a match to TRBD2. V lost 4 bases, J lost 7 bases, and 4 bases stayed unmatched. The CDR3 consists of 13 residues. The V gene's germline CDR1 is LNHDA and CDR2 SQIVND (reference sequence).